The T cell receptor beta chain described here comes from a study of blood T cell repertoires in COVID-19 (dated by TCRdb to the early 2020s). About the study as a whole: The collaborator samples originated in the United States, Italy and Spain and spanned the acute and convalescent phases of COVID-19. The samples were drawn from two sources: the first 160 participants of the ongoing ImmuneRACE study, and 1,254 subjects contributed by 6 global collaborators. Sample metadata almost always included a de-identified subject ID, COVID-19 status, age in years and sex. Subjects who had been exposed to COVID-19, were actively infected with it, or had recovered from it provided the deeply sampled blood TCRbeta repertoires that made up the dataset. The repertoires were made available in a free public database intended to serve as a resource for research on the immune response to SARS-CoV-2. Where available, HLA class I and class II types were taken from metadata supplied by the sample provider and were not determined by assay-based typing. The prospective study material was composed of cDNA or gDNA derived from T cells, B-cell-depleted T cells, or PBMCs.

Whole blood was collected in K2EDTA tubes by collaborating institutions according to the institutions' own protocols. For TCRbeta analysis, collaborators shipped samples as frozen whole blood, isolated PBMCs, or DNA extracted from either of those sample types. Worth noting for this clone: The target of this receptor is not known. No clone much larger than this one lies a single base away; base qualities are absent.

From a lookup of the germline V gene, CDR1 and CDR2 are SGDLS and YYNGEE. The CDR3 sequence holds 14 residues, the cysteine and phenylalanine included. Kept here is only the CDR3 DNA, which spans 42 bases and is read in frame from base 1. V is shortened by 7 bases, J by 1 base, and the region joining them spans 14 bases. TCRbeta CDR3 regions were amplified from genomic DNA by means of the immunoSEQ Assay, a bias-controlled multiplex PCR. The original pipeline was this. The number of nucleated cells in each sample was estimated by amplification of reference gene primers within the assay. To quantify the absolute abundance of each unique TCRbeta CDR3 rearrangement, sequence reads were collapsed and filtered. For each sample, productive Simpson clonality was calculated as the square root of Simpson's diversity index over productive rearrangements. TCRdb limited this immuneACCESS table to in-frame rearrangements with V and J called. A share of clones is missing; checked studies link under half to unresolved V genes, and the rest is unexplained. The DNA gave D and trimming, while V, J and clone size come from that table. The sample table shows approximately 220,000 clones, and 88% are seen once. The ten largest clones represent 0.72% of the sample.

Points the paper makes about the study in general: The amount of clinical and demographic metadata varied by source and participant and was provided uncurated.

The V and J genes are TRBV9 and TRBJ1-1; no D gene is confidently identified. The receptor comes from a middle-aged man with acute or convalescent COVID-19. Input material: peripheral blood. For the CDR3, the sequence is CASSTRVENTEAFF. The sequenced DNA is TGTGCCAGCTCGACCCGGGTGGAGAACACTGAAGCTTTCTTT.